Sequencing of this T cell receptor beta chain was carried out in a study of blood T cell repertoires in COVID-19. Across the whole study: COVID-19 samples collected from the United States, Italy and Spain covered acute and convalescent phases.

The V and J ends lost 4 bases and 4 bases respectively, with 5 bases between them. The germline V gene has CDR1 SGHNT and CDR2 YENEEA. CDR3 length equals 12 residues. In the study's own analysis: It was from reference gene primer amplification that nucleated cell counts were estimated. Profiling relied on immunoSEQ multiplex PCR, and the TCRdb table lists in-frame clones only, not all of them. V, J and clone size were drawn from that table, and D and trimming were deduced from the DNA. Among about 98,000 clones, roughly 80% were seen once, and the ten largest hold around 19%. This chain uses TRBV11-3 with TRBJ2-1; D is uncertain. This clonotype was obtained from a man older than 75 with acute or convalescent COVID-19. Sequencing input: peripheral blood. The CDR3 loop reads CASSSNYNEQFF. The DNA of the CDR3 is TGTGCCAGCAGCTCCAATTACAATGAGCAGTTCTTC.